What follows are 24 T cell receptor beta chains derived from one specimen sequenced in a study of T cells in women clearing cervical HPV infection. Sequencing used immunoSEQ multiplex PCR; TCRdb keeps in-frame clones, though not all of them. The sample yields about 36,000 clones, of which the top ten take up roughly 4%. Sequencing was carried out using blood buffy coat. These receptors were obtained from a woman aged 18 to 75 with a cervical HPV16 infection that either progressed to CIN3+ or cleared (not recorded which).

For this clone: The CDR3 end falls 3 residues outside the read, so it is completed with the germline J gene. The chain links TRBV12-5 to TRBJ1-1; 7 bases map to TRBD1. The V segment lost 2 bases and the J segment 5 bases; nucleotides outside the gene matches: 8. Germline-derived CDR1 and CDR2 are LGHNT and FRNRAP. This CDR3 is built from 15 residues. The CDR3 loop is CASGLTGASLTEAFF. The sequenced CDR3 bases are TGTGCTAGTGGTTTGACAGGGGCCTCGTTGACTGAA.

Notes on this clone: The CDR3 end lies 3 residues beyond the end of the read and is filled in from the germline J gene. The chain employs TRBV29-1 and TRBJ2-3; 7 bases match TRBD1. With 1 base clipped from V and 6 bases from J, the junction kept 4 bases outside the gene matches. The CDR3 contains 13 residues. Germline CDR1 and CDR2: SQVTM and ANQGSEA. The CDR3 DNA, read in part, is TGCAGCGTTGAAGGGACAGGTTTTGATACG. As protein: CSVEGTGFDT. The whole CDR3 protein reads CSVEGTGFDTQYF.

Worth noting for this clone: The read stops 3 residues short of the end of the CDR3; the missing end is completed from the germline J gene. The V gene is TRBV7-8, the J gene TRBJ1-2; 7 bases align to TRBD1. This CDR3 contains 15 residues. The germline CDR1 and CDR2 sequences are SGHVS and FQNEAQ. The CDR3 is CASSPERGGRNDYTF. CDR3 DNA (partial): TGTGCCAGCAGCCCGGAGCGAGGGGGCCGCAACGAC.

In regard to this clone: The read ends 3 residues early relative to the CDR3; the germline J gene fills the gap. The V gene is TRBV20-1, the J gene TRBJ2-3; possibly TRBD2 for D (5 bases). The CDR3 runs 13 residues. The V end lost 6 bases, the J end lost 4 bases, and 14 bases lay between the germline ends. From germline, CDR1 is DFQATT and CDR2 SNEGSKA (reference sequence). CDR3 DNA (partial): TGCAGTGCCGGACTTGAAACTTCAGATACG. Translated, it gives CSAGLETSDT. The entire CDR3 reads CSAGLETSDTQYF.

In the case of this clone: The read finishes 3 residues shy of the CDR3 end, and the germline J gene is used to complete it. The genes are TRBV6-2 or TRBV6-3 and TRBJ2-1; D gene uncertain. V lost 8 bases to trimming and J lost 3 bases, with 8 bases between them. The length of the CDR3 is 12 residues. Germline-derived CDR1 and CDR2 are MNHEY and SVGEGT. CDR3 loop: CASSRVYNEQFF. The part of the CDR3 DNA that was read is TGTGCCAGCTCCCGCGTCTACAATGAG.

A note on this clone: The read ends 3 residues shy of where the CDR3 ends; the end is completed using the germline J gene. The chain has TRBV19 and TRBJ2-2, with D possibly matching TRBD1 (6 bases). This CDR3 is built from 13 residues. Trimming pared 11 bases from V and 5 bases from J, leaving 15 bases between. Germline V lookup: CDR1 LNHDA, CDR2 SQIVND (reference sequence). Partial CDR3 DNA: TGTGCCGCGAGTCAGGGGCCGACCGGGGAG. Residues: CAASQGPTGE. The full CDR3 is CAASQGPTGELFF.

About this clone itself: The missing CDR3 end, 3 residues past where the read stops, is filled in from the germline J gene. V and J are TRBV7-2 and TRBJ2-7; 13 bases agree with TRBD2. Trimming at V came to 6 bases and at J to 2 bases, leaving 1 base not matched to a gene. In germline, CDR1 is SGHTA, CDR2 FQGNSA. The CDR3 runs 14 residues. CDR3 residues: CASSTSGGAYEQYF. The DNA read from the CDR3 is TGTGCCAGCAGTACTAGCGGGGGGGCCTACGAG.

In the case of this clone: The sequenced fragment ends 3 residues before the CDR3 boundary, so the rest is inferred from the germline J gene. This chain joins TRBV29-1 and TRBJ1-2; TRBD1 matches 7 bases. CDR1 and CDR2 from the germline V gene are SQVTM and ANQGSEA. CDR3 length: 12 residues. The sequenced part of the CDR3 DNA is TGCAGCGCTGGGACAGACGCGCGGGGC. Residues: CSAGTDARG. The full-length CDR3 reads as CSAGTDARGYTF. Full variable domain (outside the CDR3, taken from reference TRBV29-1 and TRBJ1-2): SAVISQKPSRDICQRGTSLTIQCQVDSQVTMMFWYRQQPGQSLTLIATANQGSEATYESGFVIDKFPISRPNLTFSTLTVSNMSPEDSSIYLCSAGTDARGYTFGSGTRLTVV.

A remark on this clone: The DNA ends 3 residues before the CDR3 does, and the rest of the CDR3 is filled in from the germline J gene. The chain joins TRBV6-2 or TRBV6-3 to TRBJ2-5; the D gene is possibly TRBD2 (6 bases). Trimming stripped 7 bases from V and 7 bases from J, with 25 bases between. Germline loops: CDR1 MNHEY, CDR2 SVGEGT. The CDR3 is 16 residues long. CDR3 protein: CASTASSARGLATQYF. The sequenced CDR3 bases are TGTGCCAGCACCGCCTCTTCGGCCCGGGGGTTGGCGACC.

For this clone: The read gets to within 3 residues of the CDR3 end, and the germline J gene fills in the rest. The chain is built from TRBV19 and TRBJ1-1; D call uncertain. This CDR3 comprises 13 residues. The germline V gene encodes CDR1 LNHDA and CDR2 SQIVND (reference sequence). V was clipped by 6 bases and J by 7 bases, with 15 bases between them. CDR3 sequence reads: CASSNIAASEAFF. The covered CDR3 bases are TGTGCCAGTAGCAATATAGCGGCCAGTGAA.

In the case of this clone: Sequencing ends 3 residues short of the CDR3 end; the germline J gene provides the rest. This chain connects TRBV7-2 to TRBJ2-5, with TRBD2 identical over 10 bases. Germline V gene data show CDR1 as SGHTA and CDR2 as FQGNSA. Trimming took 3 bases from V and 4 from J; bases not matched to a gene: 5. The CDR3 sequence is 15 residues long. CDR3 in amino acids: CASSFQRGGRETQYF. The CDR3 bases that were read are TGTGCCAGCAGCTTCCAGCGGGGGGGGCGAGAGACC.

Points on this clone: The CDR3 goes on 3 residues after the read ends, and that part is filled in from the germline J gene. This sequence joins TRBV5-4 and TRBJ2-2; TRBD1 is a possible D gene (6 bases). V lost 5 bases and J 5 bases, leaving 16 bases between the germline ends. The CDR3 runs to 15 residues. Germline V CDR1 and CDR2: SGHNT, YYREEE (reference sequence). The CDR3 bases that were read are TGTGCCAGCAGACTGGACCAGGGGAGAACCGGGGAG. Translation: CASRLDQGRTGE. The entire CDR3 protein reads CASRLDQGRTGELFF.

A remark on this clone: The read gets to within 3 residues of the CDR3 end, and the germline J gene fills in the rest. This chain links TRBV2 with TRBJ1-5, with TRBD1 identical over 7 bases. This CDR3 is 13 amino acids long. Losses at the gene ends were 5 bases for V and 5 bases for J; bases not matched to a gene: 3. In germline, CDR1 is SNHLY, CDR2 FYNNEI. The CDR3 region is CASSRDSYQPQHF. Incomplete CDR3 DNA: TGTGCCAGCAGTCGGGACAGCTATCAGCCC.

As for this clone: The read is 3 residues too short to cover the CDR3 end, so that end is filled in from the germline J gene. The chain couples TRBV7-6 to TRBJ2-2, with a tentative D call TRBD2 (6 bases). The germline CDR1 and CDR2 sequences are SGHVS and FNYEAQ. Trimming shortened V by 1 base and J by 1 base, and 7 bases separated the two germline ends. There are 15 residues in the CDR3. The CDR3 DNA, read in part, is TGTGCCAGCAGCTTAGGGCGGGAGAACACCGGGGAG. Encoded protein: CASSLGRENTGE. The entire CDR3 reads CASSLGRENTGELFF.

This clone ranks as medium-sized in terms of frequency. The DNA ends 3 residues before the CDR3 does, and the rest of the CDR3 is filled in from the germline J gene. The chain links TRBV28 to TRBJ1-1; maybe TRBD1 (5 bases). Per germline, CDR1 MDHEN and CDR2 SYDVKM. The CDR3 length is 15 residues. Trimming took 7 bases from V and 4 from J, leaving 19 bases between them. CDR3 amino acids: CASKLIGVEGTEAFF. The part of the CDR3 DNA that was read is TGTGCCAGCAAATTGATAGGGGTCGAGGGCACTGAA.

In the case of this clone: The read falls 3 residues short of the CDR3 end, and the missing part is taken from the germline J gene. The V call is TRBV5-1, the J call TRBJ2-2; 9 nucleotides line up with TRBD2. CDR1 is SGHRS, CDR2 YFSETQ, per germline. The CDR3 contains 15 residues. J gave up 2 bases and V 4 bases, and 3 bases lay outside the gene matches. CDR3 bases read: TGCGCCAGCAGCCCCGGGACTAGCAACACCGGGGAG. This gives the protein CASSPGTSNTGE. The CDR3 as a whole reads CASSPGTSNTGELFF.

This clone registers medium-sized by frequency. The sequenced fragment ends 3 residues before the CDR3 boundary, so the rest is inferred from the germline J gene. The gene calls are TRBV19 and TRBJ1-4; possibly TRBD1 for D (5 bases). Germline loops: CDR1 LNHDA, CDR2 SQIVND (reference sequence). The V end lost 3 bases, the J end lost 7 bases, and 18 bases lay between the germline ends. The CDR3 spans 16 residues. The CDR3 reads CASSISIGGRVEKLFF. The part of the CDR3 DNA that was read is TGTGCCAGTAGTATCTCGATCGGGGGAAGAGTTGAAAAA.

With respect to this clone: The read ends 3 residues before the CDR3 terminus; that terminus is restored from the germline J gene. This chain links TRBV24-1 with TRBJ2-2; possibly TRBD2 for D (6 bases). Looked up from germline, CDR1 is KGHDR and CDR2 is SFDVKD. Trimming took 5 bases from V and 1 from J, leaving 22 bases between them. The CDR3 sequence is 19 residues long. The CDR3 reads CATSVSRARSGGNTGELFF. The part of the CDR3 DNA that was read is TGTGCCACCAGTGTATCCAGGGCTCGCTCCGGGGGGAACACCGGGGAG.

For this clone: The read ends 3 residues before the CDR3 terminus; that terminus is restored from the germline J gene. V and J are TRBV7-6 and TRBJ2-2; 7 bases align to TRBD1. The ends lost 3 bases at V and 7 bases at J; junction bases unmatched: 5. This CDR3 is built from 14 residues. Germline CDR1 and CDR2: SGHVS and FNYEAQ. The CDR3 bases that were read are TGTGCCAGCAGCTTGAGGGGGCAAGGCGGGGAG. It codes for CASSLRGQGGE. The complete CDR3 sequence is CASSLRGQGGELFF.

For this clone: From the germline J gene comes the end of the CDR3, since the read stops 3 residues before it. J is TRBJ2-4 and V is TRBV6-1; no reliable D call. The CDR3 runs 15 residues. With 4 bases removed from V and 0 bases from J, the gap between germline ends came to 10 bases. CDR1 and CDR2 (germline): MNHNS, SASEGT. CDR3 sequence: CASSVSGLAKNIQYF. CDR3 bases read: TGTGCCAGCAGTGTCTCGGGTTTAGCCAAAAACATT.

Concerning this clone itself: The read stops 3 residues short of the end of the CDR3; the missing end is completed from the germline J gene. This chain connects TRBV7-2 to TRBJ1-4; D possibly corresponds to TRBD1 (6 bases). V lost 5 bases, J lost 8 bases, and 15 bases lay in between. The CDR3 extends over 14 amino acids. Germline CDR1 and CDR2: SGHTA and FQGNSA. CDR3 amino acids: CASSPSQGREKLFF. The sequenced CDR3 bases are TGTGCCAGCAGCCCCTCACAGGGTCGGGAAAAA.

About this clone: The CDR3 end is not reached by the read, which stops 3 residues before it; the germline J gene fills it in. The chain has TRBV9 and TRBJ2-7; no definite D call. CDR1 and CDR2 (germline): SGDLS, YYNGEE. V was shortened by 4 bases and J by 6 bases, with 20 bases between the two germline ends. This CDR3 is built from 15 residues. The part of the CDR3 DNA that was read is TGTGCCAGCAGCCTTGACTCCTCATGGATCTCCGAG. Translated: CASSLDSSWISE. The entire CDR3 is CASSLDSSWISEQYF.

Details on this clone: The read ends 3 residues before the CDR3 terminus; that terminus is restored from the germline J gene. This chain uses TRBV6-2 or TRBV6-3 with TRBJ2-3; weak D call: TRBD2 (5 bases). Germline values: CDR1 MNHEY, CDR2 SVGEGT. Trimming cost V 4 bases and J 4 bases, with 9 bases left between them. The CDR3 is 13 amino acids. The CDR3: CASSSFGADTQYF. The covered CDR3 bases are TGTGCCAGCAGTTCATTCGGGGCAGATACG.

Comments on this clone: The CDR3 extends 3 residues past the end of the read, so its final part is completed from the germline J gene. The chain couples TRBV20-1 to TRBJ2-1, with D uncertain. The CDR3 is 13 amino acids. The germline V gene encodes CDR1 DFQATT and CDR2 SNEGSKA (reference sequence). Trimming took off 4 bases at V and 2 bases at J, with 9 bases between the two ends. The CDR3 reads CSANRVTYNEQFF. Incomplete CDR3 DNA: TGCAGTGCTAACAGAGTAACCTACAATGAG.